The clone carrying this TCR beta chain occurred a few times. Its antigen is as yet unknown. The sample comes from a study of blood T cells in healthy people across ages. Germline CDR1 reads SEHNR; CDR2 reads FQNEAQ (reference sequence). The length of the CDR3 is 13 residues. V lost 5 bases, J lost 6 bases, and 8 bases lay in between. Alongside a J-beta primer mix, a sample-barcoded 5' primer served in a second PCR lasting roughly 6 to 11 cycles. TCRdb re-analysed the 5' RACE reads in MiXCR, keeping a single row per CDR3 protein. The sample yields about 1.4 million distinct CDR3 sequences, 45% to 70% seen once. Points from the study as a whole: With unsorted PBMCs, a conclusive comparison of naive versus antigen-experienced cells was not possible.

The TCR originated in a man aged 18 to 29 in good health. Specimen: blood. The rearrangement links TRBV7-9 to TRBJ1-6; no clear D gene. The CDR3 sequence is CASSPESNSPLHF. Here the CDR3 DNA reads TGTGCCAGCAGCCCAGAATCTAATTCACCCCTCCACTTT.